This TCR beta chain was sequenced in a study of regulatory T cells in long-lasting Graves disease. Stated time point: newly diagnosed GD, antithyroid drugs for less than 3 months. Extracted PBMC RNA gave rise to the TCR library. There are 15 residues in the CDR3. Germline V CDR1 and CDR2: MNHEY, SMNVEV (reference sequence). V trimming: 5 bases; J trimming: 6 bases; junction bases outside the gene matches: 7. This clonotype showed up many times. Arm-PCR with iRepertoire HTBI primers amplified the CDR3 regions for these TCR beta libraries. From the multiplex PCR reads, TCRdb called clonotypes with MiXCR, one entry per CDR3 protein. This sample has a few hundred thousand distinct CDR3 sequences, with about 20% found just once. This same sample was also taken into another study, of T cells in Graves' hyperthyroidism and ophthalmopathy. As reported in that work: No ophthalmopathy progression within 18 months constituted stable Graves' hyperthyroidism. Most expanded thyroid clonotypes above 0.001 also appeared in blood.

The sequenced sample was peripheral blood mononuclear cells (PBMCs), obtained at new diagnosis, from a patient treated with antithyroid drugs. The sequence came from a woman in her thirties with Graves disease. The chain uses TRBV27 and TRBJ2-1, with 10 bases aligning to TRBD2. The CDR3 here is CASSATSGAVNEQFF. The CDR3 DNA reads TGTGCCAGCAGTGCTACTAGCGGGGCCGTCAATGAGCAGTTCTTC.